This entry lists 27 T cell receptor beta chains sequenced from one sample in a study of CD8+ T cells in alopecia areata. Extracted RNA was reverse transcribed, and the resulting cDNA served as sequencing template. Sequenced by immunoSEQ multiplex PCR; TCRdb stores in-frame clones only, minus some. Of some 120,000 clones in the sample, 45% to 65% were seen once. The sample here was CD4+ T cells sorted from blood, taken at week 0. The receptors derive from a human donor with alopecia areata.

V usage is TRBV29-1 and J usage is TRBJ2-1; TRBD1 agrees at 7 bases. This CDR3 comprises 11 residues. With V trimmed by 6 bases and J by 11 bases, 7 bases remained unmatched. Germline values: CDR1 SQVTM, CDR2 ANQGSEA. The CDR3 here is CSVADREKQFF. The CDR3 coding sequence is TGCAGCGTGGCTGACAGGGAAAAGCAGTTCTTC.

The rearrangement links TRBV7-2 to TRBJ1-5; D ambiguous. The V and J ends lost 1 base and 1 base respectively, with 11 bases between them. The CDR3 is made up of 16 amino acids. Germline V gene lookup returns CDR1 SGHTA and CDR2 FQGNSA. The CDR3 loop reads CASSLGAGSSNQPQHF. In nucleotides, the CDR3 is TGTGCCAGCAGCTTAGGGGCGGGGTCGAGCAATCAGCCCCAGCATTTT.

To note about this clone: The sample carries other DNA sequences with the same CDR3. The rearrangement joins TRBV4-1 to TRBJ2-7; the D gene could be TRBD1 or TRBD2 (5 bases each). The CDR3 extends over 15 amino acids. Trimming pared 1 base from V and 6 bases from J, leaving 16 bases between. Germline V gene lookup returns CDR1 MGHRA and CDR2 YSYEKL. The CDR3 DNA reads TGCGCCAGCAGCCAAGGTTATCTAGGGACGCGCGAGCAGTACTTC. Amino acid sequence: CASSQGYLGTREQYF.

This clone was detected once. CDR3 in DNA: TGCGCCAGCAGCTCGCAGGGGCTCGTGGGGGCCTCTGGAAACACCATATATTTT. Protein sequence: CASSSQGLVGASGNTIYF. This chain joins TRBV4-1 and TRBJ1-3; perhaps TRBD1 as D (6 bases). The V gene lost 5 bases and the J gene lost 0 bases, with 20 bases spanning the gap. The CDR3 is 18 residues long. Germline V gene lookup returns CDR1 MGHRA and CDR2 YSYEKL.

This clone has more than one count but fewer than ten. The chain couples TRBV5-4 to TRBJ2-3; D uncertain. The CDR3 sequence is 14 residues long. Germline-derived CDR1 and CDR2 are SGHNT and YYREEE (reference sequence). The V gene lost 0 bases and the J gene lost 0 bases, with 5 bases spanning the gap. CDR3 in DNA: TGTGCCAGCAGCTTGGACGGCAGCACAGATACGCAGTATTTT. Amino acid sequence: CASSLDGSTDTQYF.

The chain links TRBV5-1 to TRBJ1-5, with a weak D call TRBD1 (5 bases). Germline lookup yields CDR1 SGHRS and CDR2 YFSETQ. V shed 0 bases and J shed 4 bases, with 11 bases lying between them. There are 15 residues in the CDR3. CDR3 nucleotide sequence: TGCGCCAGCAGCTTGGAAGGCAGGGCGAATCAGCCCCAGCATTTT. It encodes CASSLEGRANQPQHF.

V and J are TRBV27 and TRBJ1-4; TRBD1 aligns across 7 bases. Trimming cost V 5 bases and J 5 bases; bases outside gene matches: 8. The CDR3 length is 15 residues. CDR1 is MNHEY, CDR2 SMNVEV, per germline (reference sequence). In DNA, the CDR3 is TGTGCCAGCAGTCTAAACAGGGGTCCGAATGAAAAACTGTTTTTT. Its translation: CASSLNRGPNEKLFF.

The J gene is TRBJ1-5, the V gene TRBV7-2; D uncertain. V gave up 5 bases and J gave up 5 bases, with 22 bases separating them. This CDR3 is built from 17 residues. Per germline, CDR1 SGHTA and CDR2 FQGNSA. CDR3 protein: CASSPYRARLLDQPQHF. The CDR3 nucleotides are TGTGCCAGCAGCCCCTATAGGGCCAGGCTCCTCGATCAGCCCCAGCATTTT. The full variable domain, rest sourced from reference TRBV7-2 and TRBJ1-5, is GAGVSQSPSNKVTEKGKDVELRCDPISGHTALYWYRQSLGQGLEFLIYFQGNSAPDKSGLPSDRFSAERTGGSVSTLTIQRTQQEDSAVYLCASSPYRARLLDQPQHFGDGTRLSIL.

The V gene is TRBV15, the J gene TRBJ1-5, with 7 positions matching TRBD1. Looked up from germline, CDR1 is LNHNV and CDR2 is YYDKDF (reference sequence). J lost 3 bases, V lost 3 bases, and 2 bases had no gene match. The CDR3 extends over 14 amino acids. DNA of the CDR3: TGTGCCACCAGCAGCGGACAGGTCAATCAGCCCCAGCATTTT. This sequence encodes CATSSGQVNQPQHF.

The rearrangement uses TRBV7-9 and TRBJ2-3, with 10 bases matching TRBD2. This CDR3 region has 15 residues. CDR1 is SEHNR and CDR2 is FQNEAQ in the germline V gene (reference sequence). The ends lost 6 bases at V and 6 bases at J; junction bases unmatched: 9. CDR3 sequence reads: CASRPLAGAGDTQYF. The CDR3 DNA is TGTGCCAGCAGGCCTCTAGCGGGGGCAGGGGATACGCAGTATTTT.

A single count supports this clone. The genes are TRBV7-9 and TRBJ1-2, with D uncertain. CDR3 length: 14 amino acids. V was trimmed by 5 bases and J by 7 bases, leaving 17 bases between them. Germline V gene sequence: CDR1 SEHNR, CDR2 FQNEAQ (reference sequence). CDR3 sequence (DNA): TGTGCCAGCAGCCCGTCTCAGTTTTCGGGTGGCTACACCTTC. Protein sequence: CASSPSQFSGGYTF.

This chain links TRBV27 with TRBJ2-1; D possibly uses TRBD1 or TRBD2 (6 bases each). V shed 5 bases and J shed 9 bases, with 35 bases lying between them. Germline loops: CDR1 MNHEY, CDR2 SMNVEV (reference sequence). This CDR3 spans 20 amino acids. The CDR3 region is CASSGPGGRVGRGHNGEQFF. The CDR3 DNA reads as TGTGCCAGCAGTGGCCCCGGGGGCAGGGTCGGGAGAGGCCACAATGGTGAGCAGTTCTTC.

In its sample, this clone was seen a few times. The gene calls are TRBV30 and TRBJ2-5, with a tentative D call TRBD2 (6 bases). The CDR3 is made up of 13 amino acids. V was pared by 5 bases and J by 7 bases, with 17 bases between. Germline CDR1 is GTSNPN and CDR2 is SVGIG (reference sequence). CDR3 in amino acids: CAWGSGTHGTQYF. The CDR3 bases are TGTGCCTGGGGGTCCGGGACTCACGGGACCCAGTACTTC.

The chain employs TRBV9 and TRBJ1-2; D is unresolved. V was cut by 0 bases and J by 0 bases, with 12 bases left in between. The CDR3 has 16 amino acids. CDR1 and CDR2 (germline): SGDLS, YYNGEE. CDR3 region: CASSVGLKPSNYGYTF. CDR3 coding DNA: TGTGCCAGCAGCGTAGGACTCAAACCGTCTAACTATGGCTACACCTTC.

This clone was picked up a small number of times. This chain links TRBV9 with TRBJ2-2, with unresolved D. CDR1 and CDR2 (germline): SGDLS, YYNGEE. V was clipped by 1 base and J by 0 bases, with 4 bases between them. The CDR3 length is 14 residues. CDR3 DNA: TGTGCCAGCAGCGTAACCACGAACACCGGGGAGCTGTTTTTT. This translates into CASSVTTNTGELFF.

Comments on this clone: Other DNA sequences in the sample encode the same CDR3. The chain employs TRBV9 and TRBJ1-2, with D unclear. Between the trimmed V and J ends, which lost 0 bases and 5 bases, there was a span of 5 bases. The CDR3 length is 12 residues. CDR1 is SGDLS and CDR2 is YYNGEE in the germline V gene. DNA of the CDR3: TGTGCCAGCAGCGTAGAGGGTTATGGCTACACCTTC. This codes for CASSVEGYGYTF.

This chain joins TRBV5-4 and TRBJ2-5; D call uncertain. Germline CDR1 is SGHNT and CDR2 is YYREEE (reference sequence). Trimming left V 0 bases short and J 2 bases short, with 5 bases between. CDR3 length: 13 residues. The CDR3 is CASSLVLQETQYF. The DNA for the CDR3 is TGTGCCAGCAGCTTGGTATTGCAAGAGACCCAGTACTTC.

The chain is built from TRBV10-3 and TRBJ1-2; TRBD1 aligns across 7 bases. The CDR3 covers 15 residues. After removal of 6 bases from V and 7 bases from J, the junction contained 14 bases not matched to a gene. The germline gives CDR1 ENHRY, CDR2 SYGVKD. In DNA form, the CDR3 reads TGTGCCATCAGGGAAGCCGGGACAGCCGCTTTTGGCTACACCTTC. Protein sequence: CAIREAGTAAFGYTF.

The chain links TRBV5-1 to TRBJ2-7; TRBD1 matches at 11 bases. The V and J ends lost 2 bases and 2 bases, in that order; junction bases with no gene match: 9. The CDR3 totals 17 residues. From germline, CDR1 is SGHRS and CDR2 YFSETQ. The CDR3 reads CASSLNSGQGAPYEQYF. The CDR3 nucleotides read TGCGCCAGCAGCTTAAATAGCGGACAGGGGGCCCCCTACGAGCAGTACTTC.

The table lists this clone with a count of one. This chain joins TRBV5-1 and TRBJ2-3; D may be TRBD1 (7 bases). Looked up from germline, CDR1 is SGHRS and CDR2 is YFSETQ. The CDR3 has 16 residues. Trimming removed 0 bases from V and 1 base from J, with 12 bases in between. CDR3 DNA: TGCGCCAGCAGCTTGGGCGTCAGGGGGGGCACAGATACGCAGTATTTT. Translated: CASSLGVRGGTDTQYF.

The CDR3 sequence: CASSVLPDPNTEAFF. CDR3 in DNA: TGTGCCAGCAGCGTACTTCCAGACCCGAACACTGAAGCTTTCTTT. This chain links TRBV9 with TRBJ1-1; D not certain. Trimming took 1 base from V and 1 from J, leaving 11 bases between them. The germline gives CDR1 SGDLS, CDR2 YYNGEE. This CDR3 spans 15 amino acids.

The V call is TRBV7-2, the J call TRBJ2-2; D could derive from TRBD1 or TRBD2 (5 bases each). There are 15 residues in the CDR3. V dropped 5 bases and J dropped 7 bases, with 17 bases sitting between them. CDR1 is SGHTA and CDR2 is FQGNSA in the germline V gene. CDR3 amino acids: CASSPDRGQGGELFF. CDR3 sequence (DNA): TGTGCCAGCAGCCCGGACCGAGGGCAGGGCGGGGAGCTGTTTTTT.

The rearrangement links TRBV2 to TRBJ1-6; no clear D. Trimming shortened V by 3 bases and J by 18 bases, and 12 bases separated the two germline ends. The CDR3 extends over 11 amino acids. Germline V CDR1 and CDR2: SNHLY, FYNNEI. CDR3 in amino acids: CASSDGAIPHF. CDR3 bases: TGTGCCAGCAGTGATGGTGCGATCCCCCACTTT. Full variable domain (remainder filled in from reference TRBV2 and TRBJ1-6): EPEVTQTPSHQVTQMGQEVILRCVPISNHLYFYWYRQILGQKVEFLVSFYNNEISEKSEIFDDQFSVERPDGSNFTLKIRSTKLEDSAMYFCASSDGAIPHFGNGTRLTVT.

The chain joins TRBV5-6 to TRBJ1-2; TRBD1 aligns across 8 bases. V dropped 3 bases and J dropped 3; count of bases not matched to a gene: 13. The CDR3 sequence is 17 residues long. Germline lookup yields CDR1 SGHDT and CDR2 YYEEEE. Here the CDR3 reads CASSSTHRGMADYGYTF. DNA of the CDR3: TGTGCCAGCAGCTCGACACACAGGGGGATGGCGGACTATGGCTACACCTTC.

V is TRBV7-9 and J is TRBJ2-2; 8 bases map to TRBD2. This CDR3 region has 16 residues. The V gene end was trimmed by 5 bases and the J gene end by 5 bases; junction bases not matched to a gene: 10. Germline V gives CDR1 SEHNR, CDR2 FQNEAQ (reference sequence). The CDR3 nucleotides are TGTGCCAGCAGCAGACCGGGACTAGTGATGACCGGGGAGCTGTTTTTT. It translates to CASSRPGLVMTGELFF.

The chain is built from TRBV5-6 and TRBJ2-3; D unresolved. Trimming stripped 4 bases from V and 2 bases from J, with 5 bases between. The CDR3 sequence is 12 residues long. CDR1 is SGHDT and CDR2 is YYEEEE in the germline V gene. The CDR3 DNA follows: TGTGCCAGCAGCCCCTACACAGATACGCAGTATTTT. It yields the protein CASSPYTDTQYF.

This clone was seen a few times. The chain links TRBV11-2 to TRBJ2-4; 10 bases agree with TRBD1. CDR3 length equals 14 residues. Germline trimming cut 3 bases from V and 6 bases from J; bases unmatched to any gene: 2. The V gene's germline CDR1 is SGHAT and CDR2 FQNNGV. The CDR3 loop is CASSFDRGPNIQYF. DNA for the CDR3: TGTGCCAGCAGCTTCGACAGGGGGCCAAACATTCAGTACTTC.